Listed here are 5 T cell receptor beta chains from one sample, sequenced in a study of blood T cell repertoires in COVID-19. Method: immunoSEQ multiplex PCR; TCRdb's copy keeps in-frame clones and lacks some. This sample has over 85,000 clones, with roughly 91% found just once. Sequencing input: peripheral blood. These receptors came from a woman of 80 years or more with acute or convalescent COVID-19.

This chain connects TRBV30 to TRBJ2-1; D is perhaps TRBD2 (6 bases). Between the trimmed V and J ends, which lost 8 bases and 5 bases, there was a span of 7 bases. Per the germline V gene, CDR1 is GTSNPN and CDR2 is SVGIG (reference sequence). This CDR3 is built from 10 residues. The CDR3 coding sequence is TGTGCCGGAGGGGACAATGAGCAGTTCTTC. This gives the protein CAGGDNEQFF.

This sequence joins TRBV19 and TRBJ1-1, with 9 bases identical to TRBD1. CDR3 length: 16 residues. Germline CDR1 and CDR2: LNHDA and SQIVND (reference sequence). With 0 bases clipped from V and 4 bases from J, the junction kept 6 bases outside the gene matches. CDR3 loop: CASSIDAGTGTTEAFF. The CDR3 DNA follows: TGTGCCAGTAGTATAGATGCGGGGACAGGGACCACTGAAGCTTTCTTT. Supplemented by reference TRBV19 and TRBJ1-1, the full variable domain reads DGGITQSPKYLFRKEGQNVTLSCEQNLNHDAMYWYRQDPGQGLRLIYYSQIVNDFQKGDIAEGYSVSREKKESFPLTVTSAQKNPTAFYLCASSIDAGTGTTEAFFGQGTRLTVV.

The chain recombines TRBV7-2 with TRBJ2-1; 13 bases agree with TRBD2. Germline assignment: CDR1 SGHTA and CDR2 FQGNSA. This CDR3 contains 19 residues. The V gene end was trimmed by 5 bases and the J gene end by 0 bases; junction bases not matched to a gene: 10. CDR3 nucleotides: TGTGCCAGCAGCCCAAGGGGACTAGCGGGGTTCAGCTCCTACAATGAGCAGTTCTTC. This translates into CASSPRGLAGFSSYNEQFF.

The rearrangement links TRBV5-1 to TRBJ2-7; the D is unclear. The CDR3 extends over 14 amino acids. Between the trimmed V and J ends, which lost 2 bases and 3 bases, there was a span of 12 bases. The V gene's germline CDR1 is SGHRS and CDR2 YFSETQ. The DNA for the CDR3 is TGCGCCAGCAGCTTACTCGGGTCTCTCTACGAGCAGTACTTC. Residues: CASSLLGSLYEQYF.

The V and J genes are TRBV6-5 and TRBJ2-7; 10 positions agree with TRBD1. V was pared by 7 bases and J by 5 bases, with 11 bases of the junction left unmatched. The germline gives CDR1 MNHEY, CDR2 SVGAGI. The CDR3 spans 15 residues. The CDR3 DNA sequence: TGTGCCAGCACCATTAGCGGACAGGGGGGCCACGAGCAGTACTTC. This codes for CASTISGQGGHEQYF.